These T cell receptor beta chains were read from a single sample in a study of beta chain features in type 1 diabetes. Measured with immunoSEQ multiplex PCR; TCRdb has only the in-frame clones, and not every one. The sample yields 330,000 or so clones, 13% to 15% seen once. Sequenced input: central memory CD4+ T cells from blood. These receptors were taken from a man under 40 in good health. CDR3s include the opening cysteine and the closing phenylalanine or tryptophan. A D gene is named only where the DNA matches it firmly. Clone sizes are given selectively: once, few, many, or a class where the clone is expanded.

TRBD1	few	TRBJ2-5	TRBV7-2	TGTGCCAGCAGCTTAGGGACAGGGGGGGCCCAGTACTTC	CASSLGTGGAQYF
NA	NA	TRBJ2-1	TRBV7-9	TGTGCCAGCAGCTCACGGTCAGGGATGGTGATGGAGCAGTTCTTC	CASSSRSGMVMEQFF
TRBD2	many	TRBJ2-1	TRBV29-1	TGCAGCGTGCCGAGCGGGGGAACACGAAATGAGCAGTTCTTC	CSVPSGGTRNEQFF
NA	few	TRBJ2-3	TRBV6-6	TGTGCCAGCACAGGTGGCACAGATACGCAGTATTTT	CASTGGTDTQYF
NA	NA	TRBJ2-2	TRBV12-5	TGTGCTAGTGGTAGGGGAAGCCCCGGGGAGCTGTTTTTT	CASGRGSPGELFF
NA	NA	TRBJ2-3	TRBV5-1	TGCGCCAGCAGCTTTATTGGGTTTAGCACAGATACGCAGTATTTT	CASSFIGFSTDTQYF
TRBD1	few	TRBJ1-2	TRBV27	TGTGCCAGCAGCCAAGGACAGGGGGCATATGGCTACACCTTC	CASSQGQGAYGYTF
NA	NA	TRBJ2-4	TRBV7-2	TGTGCCAGCAGCTTAGCAAGTTTAAACATTCAGTACTTC	CASSLASLNIQYF
TRBD2	NA	TRBJ2-1	TRBV7-7	TGTGCCAGCAGCAAAGGGGCTAGCGGGGGACGTGGTTTCGATGAGCAGTTCTTC	CASSKGASGGRGFDEQFF
NA	few	TRBJ2-7	TRBV5-1	TGCGCCAGCAGCTTTGACAGCCGATCCTACGAGCAGTACTTC	CASSFDSRSYEQYF
NA	few	TRBJ2-1	TRBV9	TGTGCCAGCAGCGTAACGGGGGTTTCCTACAATGAGCAGTTCTTC	CASSVTGVSYNEQFF
NA	NA	TRBJ2-3	TRBV18	TGTGCCAGCTCACCGAACACAGATACGCAGTATTTT	CASSPNTDTQYF
TRBD1	NA	TRBJ1-2	TRBV7-2	TGTGCCAGCAGCCCAGGGGGGCCCTATGGCTACACCTTC	CASSPGGPYGYTF
NA	few	TRBJ1-1	TRBV6-6	TGTGCCAGCAGTCAACCCCCCGGCAGGGGAGTAACTGAAGCTTTCTTT	CASSQPPGRGVTEAFF
NA	few	TRBJ2-1	TRBV12-5	TGTGCTAGTGGTTTGATTATACGGAATGAGCAGTTCTTC	CASGLIIRNEQFF
TRBD1	NA	TRBJ1-5	TRBV4-2	TGTGCCAGCAGCCCGGGACAGGGCAATCAGCCCCAGCATTTT	CASSPGQGNQPQHF
TRBD2	NA	TRBJ2-1	TRBV7-7	TGTGCTAGCAGCCCCGGACTAGCGGGAGGTATGGATGAGCAGTTCTTC	CASSPGLAGGMDEQFF
TRBD2	few	TRBJ2-1	TRBV7-3	TGTGCCAGCAGCTTAGGCGGACTAGTTACTAATGAGCAGTTCTTC	CASSLGGLVTNEQFF
TRBD1	few	TRBJ2-7	TRBV20-1	TGCAGTGCTAGAAAACAGGGGGTGGAGTACTTC	CSARKQGVEYF
TRBD2	few	TRBJ2-1	TRBV4-2	TGTGCCAGCAGCCAAGGTTCGGGACTAGGGACTTACAATGAGCAGTTCTTC	CASSQGSGLGTYNEQFF
NA	few	TRBJ1-5	TRBV6-6	TGTGCCAGCAGTTACTCGATGGGACGCAATCAGCCCCAGCATTTT	CASSYSMGRNQPQHF
TRBD2	NA	TRBJ2-7	TRBV7-2	TGTGCCAGCAGCCCAGAAGCGGGGGCCCCCTACGAGCAGTACTTC	CASSPEAGAPYEQYF
NA	few	TRBJ2-1	TRBV28	TGTGCCAGCAGTCTCCCCGGCTCCTACAATGAGCAGTTCTTC	CASSLPGSYNEQFF
TRBD1	few	TRBJ2-1	TRBV4-3	TGCGCCAGCAGCGGTGGGGGACAGGGCTACAATGAGCAGTTCTTC	CASSGGGQGYNEQFF
NA	NA	TRBJ1-4	TRBV18	TGTGCCAGCTCATGGGAACTTAATGAAAAACTGTTTTTT	CASSWELNEKLFF
TRBD2	NA	TRBJ2-1	TRBV10-3	TGTGCCATCAGTGTATCGGGGGGTCCAAGCTCCTACAATGAGCAGTTCTTC	CAISVSGGPSSYNEQFF
NA	NA	TRBJ2-3	TRBV2	TGTGCCAGCAGCTTCGGACAAGTAAGGACAGATACGCAGTATTTT	CASSFGQVRTDTQYF
NA	few	TRBJ2-2	TRBV4-3	TGCGCCAGCGGTTCGCCCAGGCGGGGCACCGGGGAGCTGTTTTTT	CASGSPRRGTGELFF
NA	few	TRBJ2-5	TRBV18	TGTGCCAGCTCACCGGGACCCGTCCAAGAGACCCAGTACTTC	CASSPGPVQETQYF
TRBD1	NA	TRBJ2-1	TRBV5-1	TGCGCCAGCAGCCCCGCGACAGGGAATGAGCAGTTCTTC	CASSPATGNEQFF
NA	NA	TRBJ1-3	TRBV6-5	TGTGCCAGCAGCCTAAAAAGCTCTGGAAACACCATATATTTT	CASSLKSSGNTIYF
NA	NA	TRBJ1-2	TRBV6-6	TGTGCCAGCAGGCGGAACGTAAGGAACTATGGCTACACCTTC	CASRRNVRNYGYTF
TRBD1	NA	TRBJ2-3	TRBV5-1	TGCGCCAGCAGCTGGGGGACAGGTGGAGGGTCAGATACGCAGTATTTT	CASSWGTGGGSDTQYF
NA	few	TRBJ2-6	TRBV7-2	TGTGCCAGCAGCTTTATCCTTTCGGGGGCCGGGGCCAACGTCCTGACTTTC	CASSFILSGAGANVLTF
TRBD1	NA	TRBJ1-1	TRBV4-1	TGCGCCAGCAGCCAAGAGGGCAGGGGGTCTGAAGCTTTCTTT	CASSQEGRGSEAFF
NA	NA	TRBJ2-6	TRBV7-2	TGTGCCAGCAGCTTGGGGGGGCCCGGATCTGGGGCCAACGTCCTGACTTTC	CASSLGGPGSGANVLTF
TRBD1	NA	TRBJ1-2	TRBV14	TGTGCCAGCAGCCCGGACAGGGGGAACTATGGCTACACCTTC	CASSPDRGNYGYTF
NA	few	TRBJ2-5	TRBV7-6	TGTGCCAGCAGCGAGGTGTTGGAGACCCAGTACTTC	CASSEVLETQYF
NA	NA	TRBJ2-7	TRBV7-8	TGTGCCAGCAGCGGCGCCCTCTCCTACGAGCAGTACTTC	CASSGALSYEQYF
TRBD2	NA	TRBJ2-1	TRBV15	TGTGCCACCAGCAGTGGACTAGCGGGCAATGAGCAGTTCTTC	CATSSGLAGNEQFF
NA	NA	TRBJ2-5	TRBV5-4	TGTGCCAGCAGGTCCCGGGGCGGAGAGACCCAGTACTTC	CASRSRGGETQYF
NA	few	TRBJ1-2	TRBV2	TGTGCCAGCAGTGAACAGGGGCCCTATGGCTACACCTTC	CASSEQGPYGYTF
NA	NA	TRBJ1-1	TRBV5-6	TGTGCCAGCAGCTTGACTCAGCTAGAGTCTGAAGCTTTCTTT	CASSLTQLESEAFF
NA	many	TRBJ2-2	TRBV5-4	TGTGCCAGCAGCTCTCCCAATTCACAGGGTTCAAACACCGGGGAGCTGTTTTTT	CASSSPNSQGSNTGELFF
NA	NA	TRBJ1-2	TRBV6-6	TGTGCCAGCAGTTACATGGGGAATGGTGGCTACACCTTC	CASSYMGNGGYTF
TRBD1	many	TRBJ2-5	TRBV7-6	TGTGCCAGCAGCGAGACAGGGTCTATGGAGACCCAGTACTTC	CASSETGSMETQYF
NA	few	TRBJ2-3	TRBV5-4	TGTGCCAGCAGCGGGGTTGCAGATACGCAGTATTTT	CASSGVADTQYF
NA	NA	TRBJ2-1	TRBV27	TGTGCCAGCAGTCCTAGAGAGGGTTTCTACAATGAGCAGTTCTTC	CASSPREGFYNEQFF
TRBD1	few	TRBJ1-1	TRBV25-1	TGTGCCAGCAGTGAAATTGGCTCCGGACAGGGCACTGAAGCTTTCTTT	CASSEIGSGQGTEAFF
NA	NA	TRBJ2-5	TRBV11-2	TGTGCCAGCAGCTCCCCGAGTAAGAAGACCCAGTACTTC	CASSSPSKKTQYF
TRBD1	few	TRBJ1-1	TRBV28	TGTGCCAGCGTGACAGGGGCAGTGAACACTGAAGCTTTCTTT	CASVTGAVNTEAFF
NA	NA	TRBJ1-1	TRBV7-9	TGTGCCAGCAGCCCTACAGGGTACACTGAAGCTTTCTTT	CASSPTGYTEAFF
TRBD2	many	TRBJ2-3	TRBV5-4	TGTGCCAGCAGCCATAGCGGGAGGGCCTCGCGAGATACGCAGTATTTT	CASSHSGRASRDTQYF